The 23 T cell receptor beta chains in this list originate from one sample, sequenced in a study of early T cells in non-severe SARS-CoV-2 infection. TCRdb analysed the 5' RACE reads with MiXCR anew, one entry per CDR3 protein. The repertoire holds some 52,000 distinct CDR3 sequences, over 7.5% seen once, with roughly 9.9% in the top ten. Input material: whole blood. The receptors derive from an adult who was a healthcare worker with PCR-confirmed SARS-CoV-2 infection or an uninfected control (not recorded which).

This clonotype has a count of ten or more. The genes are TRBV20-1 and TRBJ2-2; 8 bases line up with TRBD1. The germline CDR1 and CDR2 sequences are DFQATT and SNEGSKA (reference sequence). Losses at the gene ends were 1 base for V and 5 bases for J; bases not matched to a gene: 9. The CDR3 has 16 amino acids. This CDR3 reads CSARGSGGGWTGELFF. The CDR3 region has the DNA TGCAGTGCTAGAGGTTCAGGGGGCGGTTGGACCGGGGAGCTGTTTTTT.

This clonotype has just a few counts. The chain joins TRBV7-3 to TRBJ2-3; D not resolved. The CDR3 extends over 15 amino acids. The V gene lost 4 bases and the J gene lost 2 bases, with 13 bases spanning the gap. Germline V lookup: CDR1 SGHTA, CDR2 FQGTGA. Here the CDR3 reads CASSSLGHFTDTQYF. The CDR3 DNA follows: TGTGCCAGCAGCTCCCTAGGCCATTTCACAGATACGCAGTATTTT.

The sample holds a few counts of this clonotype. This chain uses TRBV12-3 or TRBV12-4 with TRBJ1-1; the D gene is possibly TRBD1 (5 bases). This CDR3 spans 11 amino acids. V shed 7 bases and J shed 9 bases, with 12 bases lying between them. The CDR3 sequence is CASTRGGQAFF. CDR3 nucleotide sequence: TGTGCCAGCACCCGCGGGGGACAAGCTTTCTTT.

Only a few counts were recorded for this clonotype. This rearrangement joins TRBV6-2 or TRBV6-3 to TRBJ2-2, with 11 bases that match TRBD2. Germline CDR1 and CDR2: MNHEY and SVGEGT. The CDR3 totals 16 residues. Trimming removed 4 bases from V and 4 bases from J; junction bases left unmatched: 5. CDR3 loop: CASSLTGLAVTGELFF. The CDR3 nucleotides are TGTGCCAGCAGTTTGACGGGACTAGCGGTCACCGGGGAGCTGTTTTTT.

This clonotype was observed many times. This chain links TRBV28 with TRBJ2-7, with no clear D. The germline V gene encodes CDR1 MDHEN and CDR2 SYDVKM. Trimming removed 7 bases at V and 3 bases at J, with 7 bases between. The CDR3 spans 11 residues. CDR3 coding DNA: TGTGCCAGCATGGAGAGCTACGAGCAGTACTTC. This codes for CASMESYEQYF.

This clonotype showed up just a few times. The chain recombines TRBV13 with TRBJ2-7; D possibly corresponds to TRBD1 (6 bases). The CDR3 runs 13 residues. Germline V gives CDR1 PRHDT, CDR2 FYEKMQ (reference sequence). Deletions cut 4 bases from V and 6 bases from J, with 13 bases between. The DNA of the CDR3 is TGTGCCAGCAGCTCGACAGGATTGGGCGAGCAGTACTTC. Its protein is CASSSTGLGEQYF.

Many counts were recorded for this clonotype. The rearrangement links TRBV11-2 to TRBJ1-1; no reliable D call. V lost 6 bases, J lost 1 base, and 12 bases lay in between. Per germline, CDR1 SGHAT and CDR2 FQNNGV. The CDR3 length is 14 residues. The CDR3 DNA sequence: TGTGCCAGCAGGAGGAACAACCCGAACACTGAAGCTTTCTTT. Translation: CASRRNNPNTEAFF. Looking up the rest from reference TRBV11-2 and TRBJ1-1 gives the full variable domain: EAGVAQSPRYKIIEKRQSVAFWCNPISGHATLYWYQQILGQGPKLLIQFQNNGVVDDSQLPKDRFSAERLKGVDSTLKIQPAKLEDSAVYLCASRRNNPNTEAFFGQGTRLTVV.

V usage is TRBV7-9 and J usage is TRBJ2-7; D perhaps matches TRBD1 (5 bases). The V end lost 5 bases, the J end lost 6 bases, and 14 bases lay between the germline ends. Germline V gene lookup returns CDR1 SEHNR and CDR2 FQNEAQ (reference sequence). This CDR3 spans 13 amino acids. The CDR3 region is CASSLLREREQYF. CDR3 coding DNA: TGTGCCAGCAGCCTACTCAGGGAACGCGAGCAGTACTTC.

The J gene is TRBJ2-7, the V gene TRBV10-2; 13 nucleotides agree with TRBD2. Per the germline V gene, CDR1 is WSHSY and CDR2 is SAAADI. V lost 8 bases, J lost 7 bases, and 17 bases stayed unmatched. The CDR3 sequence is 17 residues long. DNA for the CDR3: TGCGCCAGCGAGAGACTAGCGGGGGGCGCCTTACTTCGTGAGCAGTACTTC. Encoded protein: CASERLAGGALLREQYF.

CDR3 DNA sequence: TGTGCCAGCAGTCCTACTAGGTCCTACGAGCAGTACTTC. Amino acid sequence: CASSPTRSYEQYF. The genes are TRBV6-2 or TRBV6-3 and TRBJ2-7, with D perhaps matching TRBD2 (5 bases). CDR3 size: 13 residues. Germline CDR1 is MNHEY and CDR2 is SVGEGT. V shed 5 bases and J shed 1 base, with 9 bases lying between them.

The CDR3 region is CAISEREATDTQYF. CDR3 bases: TGTGCCATCAGTGAGCGGGAGGCCACAGATACGCAGTATTTT. The V call is TRBV10-3, the J call TRBJ2-3; 7 bases match TRBD2. Germline assignment: CDR1 ENHRY and CDR2 SYGVKD. With 2 bases clipped from V and 2 bases from J, the junction kept 1 base outside the gene matches. This CDR3 region has 14 residues.

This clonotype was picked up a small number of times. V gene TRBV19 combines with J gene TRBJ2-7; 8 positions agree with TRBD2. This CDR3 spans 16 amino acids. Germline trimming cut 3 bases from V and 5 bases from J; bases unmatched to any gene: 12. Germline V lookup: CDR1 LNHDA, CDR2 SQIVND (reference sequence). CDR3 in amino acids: CASSILGGARFHEQYF. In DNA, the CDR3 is TGTGCCAGTAGTATCCTCGGGGGGGCGCGTTTCCACGAGCAGTACTTC.

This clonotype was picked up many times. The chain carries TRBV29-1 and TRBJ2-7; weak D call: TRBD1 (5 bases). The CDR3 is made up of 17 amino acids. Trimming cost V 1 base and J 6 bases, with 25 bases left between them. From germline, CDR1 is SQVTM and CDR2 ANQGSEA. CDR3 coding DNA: TGCAGCGTTGAAGCCGCGCCCTTCGGGCAGGGTACTACCGAGCAGTACTTC. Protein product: CSVEAAPFGQGTTEQYF.

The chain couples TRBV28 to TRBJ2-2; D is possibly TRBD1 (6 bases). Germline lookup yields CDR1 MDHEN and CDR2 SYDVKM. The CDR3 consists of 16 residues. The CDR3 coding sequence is TGTGCACACCGGGACACCATTCCCGCGAACACCGGGGAGCTGTTTTTT. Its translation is CAHRDTIPANTGELFF.

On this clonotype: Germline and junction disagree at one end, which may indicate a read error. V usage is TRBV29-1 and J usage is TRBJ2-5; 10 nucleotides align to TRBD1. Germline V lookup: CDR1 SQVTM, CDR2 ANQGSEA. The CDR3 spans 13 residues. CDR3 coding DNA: TGCAGCGCCCTTGACAGGACAGGGGGAAAGGTGGACTTC. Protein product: CSALDRTGGKVDF.

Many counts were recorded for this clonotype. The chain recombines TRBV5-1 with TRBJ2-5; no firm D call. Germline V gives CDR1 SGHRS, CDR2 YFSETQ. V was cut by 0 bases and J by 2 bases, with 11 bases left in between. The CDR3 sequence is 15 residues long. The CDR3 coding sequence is TGCGCCAGCAGCTTGGTAACGGTCCGTCAAGAGACCCAGTACTTC. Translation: CASSLVTVRQETQYF. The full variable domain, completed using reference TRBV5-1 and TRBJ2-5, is KAGVTQTPRYLIKTRGQQVTLSCSPISGHRSVSWYQQTPGQGLQFLFEYFSETQRNKGNFPGRFSGRQFSNSRSEMNVSTLELGDSALYLCASSLVTVRQETQYFGPGTRLLVL.

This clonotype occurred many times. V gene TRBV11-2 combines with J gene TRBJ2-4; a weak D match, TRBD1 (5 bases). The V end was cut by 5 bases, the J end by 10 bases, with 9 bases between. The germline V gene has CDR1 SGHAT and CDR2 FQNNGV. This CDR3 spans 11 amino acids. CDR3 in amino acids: CASSQRQIQYF. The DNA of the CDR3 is TGTGCCAGCAGCCAGCGACAGATTCAGTACTTC.

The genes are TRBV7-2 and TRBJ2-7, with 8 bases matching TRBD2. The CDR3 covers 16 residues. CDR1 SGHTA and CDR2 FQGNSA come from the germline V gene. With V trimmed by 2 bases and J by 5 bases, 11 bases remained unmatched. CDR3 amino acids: CASSLQAGVGSHEQYF. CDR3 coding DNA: TGTGCCAGCAGCTTACAAGCGGGAGTGGGCAGTCACGAGCAGTACTTC.

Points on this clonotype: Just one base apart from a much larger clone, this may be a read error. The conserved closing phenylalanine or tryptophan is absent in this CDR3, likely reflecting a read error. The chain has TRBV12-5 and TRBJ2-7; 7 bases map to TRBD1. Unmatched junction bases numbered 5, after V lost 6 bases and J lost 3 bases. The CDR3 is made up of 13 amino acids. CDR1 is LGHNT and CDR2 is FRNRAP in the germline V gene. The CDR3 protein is CASGWQGDYEQYS. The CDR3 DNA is TGTGCTAGTGGCTGGCAGGGGGACTACGAGCAGTACTCC.

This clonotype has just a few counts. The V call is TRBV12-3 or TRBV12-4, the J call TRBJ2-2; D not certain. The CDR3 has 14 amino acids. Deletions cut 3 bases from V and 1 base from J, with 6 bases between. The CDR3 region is CASSFVGNTGELFF. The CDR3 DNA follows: TGTGCCAGCAGTTTCGTAGGGAACACCGGGGAGCTGTTTTTT.

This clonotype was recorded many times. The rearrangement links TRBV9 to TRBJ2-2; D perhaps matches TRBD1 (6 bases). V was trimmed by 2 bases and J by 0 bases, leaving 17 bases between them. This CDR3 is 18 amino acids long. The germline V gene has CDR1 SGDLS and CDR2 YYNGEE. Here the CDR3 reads CASSVPLTGSANTGELFF. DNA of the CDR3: TGTGCCAGCAGCGTGCCTTTGACAGGCTCTGCGAACACCGGGGAGCTGTTTTTT.

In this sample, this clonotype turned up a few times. The CDR3 region is CSVEDLEIAYGYTF. DNA for the CDR3: TGCAGCGTTGAAGATCTTGAGATCGCCTATGGCTACACCTTC. The chain combines TRBV29-1 with TRBJ1-2; D is unresolved. Trimming cost V 0 bases and J 4 bases, with 12 bases left between them. Looked up from germline, CDR1 is SQVTM and CDR2 is ANQGSEA. The CDR3 loop spans 14 amino acids.

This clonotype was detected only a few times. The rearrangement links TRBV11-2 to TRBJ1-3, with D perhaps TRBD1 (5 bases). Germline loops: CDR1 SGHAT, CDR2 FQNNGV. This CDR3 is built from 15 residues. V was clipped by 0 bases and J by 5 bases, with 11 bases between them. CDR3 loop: CASSLERDYRNTIYF. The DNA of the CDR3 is TGTGCCAGCAGCTTAGAACGGGACTATCGAAACACCATATATTTT.